This entry describes one TCR beta chain. The target antigen is unknown. The source of the sample is a study of vaccination effects on CD4 cells after COVID-19. Ahead of sequencing, the ViraFEST assay grew antigen-specific CD4+ T cells using viral peptide pools. Having been cultured for approximately ten days, the cells underwent CD4+ T cell isolation. According to the study, vaccine recipients showed no prior SARS-CoV-2 infection and negative nucleocapsid antibodies. It was on days 3 and 7 that half the medium was replaced with IL-2 medium. Unmatched junction bases numbered 6, after V lost 8 bases and J lost 7 bases. Germline assignment: CDR1 MGHDK and CDR2 SYGVNS. The CDR3 loop spans 13 amino acids. Sequenced by immunoSEQ multiplex PCR; TCRdb stores in-frame clones only, minus some. The sample contains tens of thousands of clones, about 76% of which appear only once.

This chain joins TRBV25-1 and TRBJ1-5, with 9 bases aligning to TRBD1. This clonotype was obtained from a human donor who received a COVID-19 vaccine. Material: CD4+ T cells from PBMCs cultured with SARS-CoV-2 spike peptides, obtained before COVID-19 vaccination. The CDR3 sequence is CASRGQGGQPQHF. CDR3 coding DNA: TGTGCCAGCCGGGGACAGGGCGGACAGCCCCAGCATTTT. Supplemented by reference TRBV25-1 and TRBJ1-5, the full variable domain reads EADIYQTPRYLVIGTGKKITLECSQTMGHDKMYWYQQDPGMELHLIHYSYGVNSTEKGDLSSESTVSRIRTEHFPLTLESARPSHTSQYLCASRGQGGQPQHFGDGTRLSIL.